This TCR beta chain derives from a study of T cell changes during pregnancy in multiple sclerosis (dated by TCRdb to about 2019). Regarding the research as a whole: Changes in the T cell repertoire over the course of pregnancy were examined in this study in women with multiple sclerosis.

CDR3 length: 14 amino acids, cysteine to phenylalanine. Left in the record is the CDR3 DNA by itself, 42 bases read in frame from the first base. The junction shows trimming of 6 bases on V and 2 bases on J, plus 14 bases between the germline ends. Sequences ENHRY (CDR1) and SYGVKD (CDR2) are obtained from the germline V gene. The library relied on the immunoSEQ multiplex PCR assay. TCRdb took this table from immuneACCESS and kept in-frame rearrangements with V and J called. Such tables lack part of the clones; where checked against another copy, unresolved V genes explain under half of the gap, and the rest is unexplained. The sample records tens of thousands of clones, around 90% of which are singletons. The ten largest clonotypes hold 0.9% to 1.5% of the sample. This clone has a single count. Its antigen is not yet known. No base quality values were provided; no much bigger clone lies one nucleotide off.

Sequenced here: CD4+ T cells from peripheral blood mononuclear cells, sampled before pregnancy. The TCR was taken from a female donor with multiple sclerosis, enrolled in a pregnancy study. This chain joins TRBV10-3 to TRBJ2-7; matching of 7 bases hints at TRBD1 as the D gene. The CDR3 protein: CAIRRDRDTYEQYF. The DNA sequence follows: TGTGCCATCAGGCGGGACAGAGACACCTACGAGCAGTACTTC.